This TCR beta chain was obtained from a study of blood T cell repertoires in COVID-19. Study details: Samples of COVID-19 (acute and convalescent) were obtained from the United States, Italy and Spain. The analysed material was cDNA or gDNA that came from T cells, B-cell-depleted T cells, or PBMCs.

The CDR3 totals 13 residues. Germline V CDR1 and CDR2: LNHDA, SQIVND (reference sequence). V was trimmed by 5 bases and J by 4 bases, leaving 12 bases between them. Original methodology: By means of reference gene primer amplification, nucleated cell counts were estimated. Measured with immunoSEQ multiplex PCR; TCRdb has only the in-frame clones, and not every one. For V, J and clone size, that table is used; D and trimming come from the DNA. The sample has some 210,000 clones; around 84% are singletons. The V and J genes are TRBV19 and TRBJ2-7, with D tentatively TRBD2 (5 bases). This TCR came from a human donor in a cohort sampled during active COVID-19. The material sequenced was peripheral blood. The CDR3 protein is CASSRPGLYEQYF. As DNA, the CDR3 is TGTGCCAGTAGTCGACCGGGATTATACGAGCAGTACTTC. The variable domain in full, completed from reference TRBV19 and TRBJ2-7, reads DGGITQSPKYLFRKEGQNVTLSCEQNLNHDAMYWYRQDPGQGLRLIYYSQIVNDFQKGDIAEGYSVSREKKESFPLTVTSAQKNPTAFYLCASSRPGLYEQYFGPGTRLTVT.